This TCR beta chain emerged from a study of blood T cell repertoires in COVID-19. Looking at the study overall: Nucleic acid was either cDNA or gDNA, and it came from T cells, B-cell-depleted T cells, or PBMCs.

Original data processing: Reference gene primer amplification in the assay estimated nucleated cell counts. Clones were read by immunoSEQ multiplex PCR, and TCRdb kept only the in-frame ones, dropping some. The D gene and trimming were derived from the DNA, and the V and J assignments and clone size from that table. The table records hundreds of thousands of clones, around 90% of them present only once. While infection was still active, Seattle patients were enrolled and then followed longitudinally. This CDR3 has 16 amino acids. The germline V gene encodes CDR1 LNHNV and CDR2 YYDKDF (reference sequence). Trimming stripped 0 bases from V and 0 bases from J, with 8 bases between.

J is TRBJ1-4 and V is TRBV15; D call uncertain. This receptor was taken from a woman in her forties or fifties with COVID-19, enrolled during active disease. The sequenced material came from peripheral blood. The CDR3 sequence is CATSRDLRATNEKLFF. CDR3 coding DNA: TGTGCCACCAGCAGAGATCTCCGAGCAACTAATGAAAAACTGTTTTTT.